The source of this T cell receptor (beta chain) is a study of cytomegalovirus exposure and HLA in healthy donors. General observations from the study: Later work showed greater clonal expansion in HLA-associated TCR beta chains than in equally common others.

The PCR was carried out with 60 Vbeta primers and 13 Jbeta primers. Method: immunoSEQ multiplex PCR; TCRdb's copy keeps in-frame clones and lacks some. The sample holds some 120,000 clones, around three quarters seen once. Per the germline V gene, CDR1 is SQVTM and CDR2 is ANQGSEA. Trimming cost V 3 bases and J 3 bases; bases outside gene matches: 4. The CDR3 contains 15 residues. Concerning this clone: Antigen unknown.

The receptor comes from a woman aged 35 to 49 in good health and CMV-seronegative. Sequenced sample: PBMCs. V and J are TRBV29-1 and TRBJ2-3; 12 bases align to TRBD2. The CDR3 DNA sequence: TGCAGCGTTGACCTAGCGGGAGGGTATACAGATACGCAGTATTTT. Its protein product is CSVDLAGGYTDTQYF.